These 7 T cell receptor beta chains share one sample of origin, sequenced in a study of radiotherapy plus CTLA-4 blockade in lung cancer. TCRdb keeps only in-frame clones here, not all; method: immunoSEQ multiplex PCR. The repertoire consists of 53,000 or so clones, with approximately 90% occurring once and the leading ten covering 7.8%. The starting material was peripheral blood, obtained from a patient treated with radiotherapy plus ipilimumab. The receptors were gathered from a human donor with non-small cell lung cancer whose response to radiotherapy plus ipilimumab could not be evaluated.

J is TRBJ2-2 and V is TRBV6-6; 7 positions match TRBD2. V shed 3 bases, J shed 1 base, and the junction held 5 bases outside the gene matches. Germline V gives CDR1 MNHNY, CDR2 SVGAGI (reference sequence). This CDR3 has 16 amino acids. The CDR3 here is CASSYRASGNTGELFF. In DNA, the CDR3 is TGTGCCAGCAGTTATCGGGCTAGCGGGAACACCGGGGAGCTGTTTTTT.

The chain uses TRBV30 and TRBJ2-3, with a tentative D call TRBD1 (6 bases). Trimming cost V 2 bases and J 2 bases, with 14 bases left between them. This CDR3 region has 15 residues. The germline gives CDR1 GTSNPN, CDR2 SVGIG (reference sequence). In DNA form, the CDR3 reads TGTGCCTGGAGTCCGGGACAAACGTCCACAGATACGCAGTATTTT. Translated, it gives CAWSPGQTSTDTQYF.

CDR3 protein: CASSLVRNEQFF. CDR3 sequence (DNA): TGTGCCAGCAGCTTAGTCAGGAATGAGCAGTTCTTC. The chain is built from TRBV7-2 and TRBJ2-1, with D unresolved. The CDR3 consists of 12 residues. V gave up 1 base and J gave up 7 bases, with 5 bases separating them. Germline V lookup: CDR1 SGHTA, CDR2 FQGNSA.

This sequence joins TRBV28 and TRBJ2-3; 8 bases align to TRBD1. The J segment lost 6 bases and the V segment lost 4 bases, leaving 3 bases of the junction unmatched. This CDR3 has 13 amino acids. Per the germline V gene, CDR1 is MDHEN and CDR2 is SYDVKM. The CDR3 DNA follows: TGTGCCAGCAGTTCCTACAGGGGGGATACGCAGTATTTT. Its translation is CASSSYRGDTQYF.

The V call is TRBV10-1, the J call TRBJ2-5, with D perhaps matching TRBD2 (5 bases). This CDR3 has 13 residues. Trimming pared 6 bases from V and 2 bases from J, leaving 10 bases between. Germline CDR1 reads WNHNN; CDR2 reads SYGVQD (reference sequence). In DNA form, the CDR3 reads TGCGCCAGCAGCCGACGACTACAAGAGACCCAGTACTTC. This gives the protein CASSRRLQETQYF.

The genes are TRBV9 and TRBJ2-1; possibly TRBD1 for D (7 bases). The CDR3 extends over 15 amino acids. Trimming removed 0 bases at V and 6 bases at J, with 13 bases between. Germline-derived CDR1 and CDR2 are SGDLS and YYNGEE. The chain's CDR3 is CASSVGDREVNEQFF. The DNA for the CDR3 is TGTGCCAGCAGCGTAGGCGACAGGGAGGTCAATGAGCAGTTCTTC.

The V and J genes are TRBV7-8 and TRBJ1-5; a weak D match, TRBD1 (5 bases). Germline V gene data show CDR1 as SGHVS and CDR2 as FQNEAQ. This CDR3 spans 16 amino acids. The V and J ends lost 5 bases and 2 bases respectively, with 16 bases between them. CDR3 protein: CASSLDGGDGNQPQHF. CDR3 DNA sequence: TGTGCCAGCAGCCTGGACGGGGGAGATGGCAATCAGCCCCAGCATTTT.